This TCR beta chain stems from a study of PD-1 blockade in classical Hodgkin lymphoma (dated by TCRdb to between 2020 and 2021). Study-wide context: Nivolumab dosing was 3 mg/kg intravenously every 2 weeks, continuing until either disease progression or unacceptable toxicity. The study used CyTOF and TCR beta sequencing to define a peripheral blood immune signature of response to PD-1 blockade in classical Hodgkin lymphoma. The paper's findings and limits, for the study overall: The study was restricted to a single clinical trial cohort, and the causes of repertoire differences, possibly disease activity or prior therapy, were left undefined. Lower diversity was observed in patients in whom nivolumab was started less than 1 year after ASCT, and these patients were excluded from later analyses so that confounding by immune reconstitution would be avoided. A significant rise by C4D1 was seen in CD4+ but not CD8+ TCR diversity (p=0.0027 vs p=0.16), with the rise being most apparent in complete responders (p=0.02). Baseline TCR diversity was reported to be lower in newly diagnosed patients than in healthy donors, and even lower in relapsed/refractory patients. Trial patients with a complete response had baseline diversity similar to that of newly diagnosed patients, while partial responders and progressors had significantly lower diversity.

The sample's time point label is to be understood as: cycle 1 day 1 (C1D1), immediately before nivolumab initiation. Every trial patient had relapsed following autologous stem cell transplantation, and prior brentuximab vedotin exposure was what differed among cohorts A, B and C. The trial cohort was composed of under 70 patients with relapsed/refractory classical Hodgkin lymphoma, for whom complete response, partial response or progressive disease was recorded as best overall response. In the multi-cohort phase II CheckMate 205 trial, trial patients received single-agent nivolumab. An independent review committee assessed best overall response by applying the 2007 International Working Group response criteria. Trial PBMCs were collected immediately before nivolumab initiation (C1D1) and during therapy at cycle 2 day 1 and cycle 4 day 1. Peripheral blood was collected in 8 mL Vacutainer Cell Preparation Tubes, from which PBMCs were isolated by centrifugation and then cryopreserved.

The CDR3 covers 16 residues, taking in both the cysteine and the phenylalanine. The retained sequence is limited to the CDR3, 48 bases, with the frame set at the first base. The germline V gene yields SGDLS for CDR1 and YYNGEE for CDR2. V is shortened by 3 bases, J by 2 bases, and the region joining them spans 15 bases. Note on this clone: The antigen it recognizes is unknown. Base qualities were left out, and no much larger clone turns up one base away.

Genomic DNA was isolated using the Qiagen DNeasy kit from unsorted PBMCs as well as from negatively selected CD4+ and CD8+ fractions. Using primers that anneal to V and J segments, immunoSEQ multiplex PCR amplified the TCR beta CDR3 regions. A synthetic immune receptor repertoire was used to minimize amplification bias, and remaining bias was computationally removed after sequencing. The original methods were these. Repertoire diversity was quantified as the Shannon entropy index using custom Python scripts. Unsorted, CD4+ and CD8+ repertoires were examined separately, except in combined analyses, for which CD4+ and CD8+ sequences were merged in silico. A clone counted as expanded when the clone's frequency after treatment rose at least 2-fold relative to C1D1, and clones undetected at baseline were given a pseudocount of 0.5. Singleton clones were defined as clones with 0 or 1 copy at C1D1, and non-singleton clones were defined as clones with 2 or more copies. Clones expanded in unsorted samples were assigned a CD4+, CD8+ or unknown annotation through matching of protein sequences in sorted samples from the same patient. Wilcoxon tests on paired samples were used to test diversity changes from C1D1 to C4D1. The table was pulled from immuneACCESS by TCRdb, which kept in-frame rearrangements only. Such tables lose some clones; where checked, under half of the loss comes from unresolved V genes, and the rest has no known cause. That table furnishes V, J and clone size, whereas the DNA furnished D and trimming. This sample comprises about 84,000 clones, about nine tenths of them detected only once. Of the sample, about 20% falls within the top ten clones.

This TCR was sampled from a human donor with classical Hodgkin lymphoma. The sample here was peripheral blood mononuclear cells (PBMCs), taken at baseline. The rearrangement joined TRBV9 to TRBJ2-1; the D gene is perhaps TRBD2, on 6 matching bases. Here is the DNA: TGTGCCAGCAGCGGAAGGGACTTTAAAACCTACAATGAGCAGTTCTTC. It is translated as CASSGRDFKTYNEQFF.